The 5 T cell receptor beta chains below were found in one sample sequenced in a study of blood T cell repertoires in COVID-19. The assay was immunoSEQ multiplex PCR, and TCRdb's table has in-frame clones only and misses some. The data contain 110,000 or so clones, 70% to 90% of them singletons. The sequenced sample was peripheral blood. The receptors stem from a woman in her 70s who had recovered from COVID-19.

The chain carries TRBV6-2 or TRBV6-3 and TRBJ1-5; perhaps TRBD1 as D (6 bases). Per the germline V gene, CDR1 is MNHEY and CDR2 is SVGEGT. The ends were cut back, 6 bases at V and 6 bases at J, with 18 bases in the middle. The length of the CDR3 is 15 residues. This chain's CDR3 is CASSPGGAGLQPQHF. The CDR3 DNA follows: TGTGCCAGCAGCCCGGGGGGGGCAGGGCTTCAGCCCCAGCATTTT.

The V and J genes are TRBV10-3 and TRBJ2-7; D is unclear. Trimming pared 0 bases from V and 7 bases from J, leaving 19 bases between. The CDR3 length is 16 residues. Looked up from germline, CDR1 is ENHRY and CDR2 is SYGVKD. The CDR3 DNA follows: TGTGCCATCAGTGAGTCGAGAGCAGGCGCACAAAGGGAGCAGTACTTC. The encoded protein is CAISESRAGAQREQYF.

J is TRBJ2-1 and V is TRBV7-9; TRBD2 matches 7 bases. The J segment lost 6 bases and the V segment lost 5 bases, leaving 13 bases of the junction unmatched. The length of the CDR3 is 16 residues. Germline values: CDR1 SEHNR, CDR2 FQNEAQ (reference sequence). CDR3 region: CASSHAAGKGPNEQFF. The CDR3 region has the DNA TGTGCCAGCAGCCACGCAGCGGGAAAGGGCCCCAATGAGCAGTTCTTC.

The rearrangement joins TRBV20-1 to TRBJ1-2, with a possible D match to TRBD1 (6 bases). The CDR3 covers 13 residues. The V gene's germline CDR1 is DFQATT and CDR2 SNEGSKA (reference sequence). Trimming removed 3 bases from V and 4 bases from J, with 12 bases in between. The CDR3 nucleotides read TGCAGTGCTAGTAACAGGGTAACCTATGGCTACACCTTC. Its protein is CSASNRVTYGYTF.

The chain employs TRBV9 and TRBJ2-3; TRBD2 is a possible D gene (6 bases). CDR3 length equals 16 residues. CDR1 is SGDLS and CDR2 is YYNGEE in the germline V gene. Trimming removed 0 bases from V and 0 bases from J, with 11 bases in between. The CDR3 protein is CASSVGPSASTDTQYF. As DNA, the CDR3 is TGTGCCAGCAGCGTAGGGCCTAGCGCTAGCACAGATACGCAGTATTTT.